Here is one TCR beta chain with its context. What it binds is not known. V shed 4 bases, J shed 5 bases, and the junction held 4 bases outside the gene matches. Germline values: CDR1 LGHNA, CDR2 YNFKEQ. CDR3 size: 14 residues. The sample belongs to a study of cytomegalovirus exposure and HLA in healthy donors. Points from the study as a whole: Cytomegalovirus association was assigned to over 150 TCR beta chains. According to a subsequent analysis, TCR clusters from the first cohort were inclined to appear together in the 120 validation repertoires. Three CMV-associated chains were confirmed in vitro to be specific for CMV antigens.

Using immunoSEQ multiplex PCR, the repertoire was profiled, and TCRdb retains in-frame clones only, with some absent. The data contain around 160,000 clones, about 88% of them singletons. The rearrangement links TRBV4-2 to TRBJ2-1; the match to TRBD2 covers 8 bases. The sequenced sample consisted of PBMCs. The sequence was obtained from a man younger than 30 in good health and CMV-seronegative. CDR3 in DNA: TGTGCCAGCAGCCGTGGGACTAGAGACAATGAGCAGTTCTTC. The encoded protein is CASSRGTRDNEQFF.